Each of the 14 T cell receptor beta chains below was sequenced from the same sample in a study of CD8+ T cells in alopecia areata. The sequencing template was cDNA reverse transcribed from extracted RNA. TCRdb keeps only in-frame clones here, not all; method: immunoSEQ multiplex PCR. The data hold about 140,000 clones, with 40% to 55% observed a single time. Sample: CD4+ T cells sorted from blood, taken at week 0. Receptors originate from a human donor with alopecia areata.

V and J are TRBV28 and TRBJ2-7, with D maybe TRBD2 (7 bases). Looked up from germline, CDR1 is MDHEN and CDR2 is SYDVKM. CDR3 length equals 11 residues. Trimming took 7 bases from V and 7 from J, leaving 11 bases between them. CDR3 loop: CASKGGGEQYF. The CDR3 DNA reads as TGTGCCAGCAAAGGGGGGGGAGAGCAGTACTTC. Complete variable domain (other parts from reference TRBV28 and TRBJ2-7): DVKVTQSSRYLVKRTGEKVFLECVQDMDHENMFWYRQDPGLGLRLIYFSYDVKMKEKGDIPEGYSVSREKKERFSLILESASTNQTSMYLCASKGGGEQYFGPGTRLTVT.

This clone was counted between two and nine times. The chain recombines TRBV29-1 with TRBJ2-6; no definite D call. Germline V gives CDR1 SQVTM, CDR2 ANQGSEA. This CDR3 spans 15 amino acids. The V and J ends lost 5 bases and 2 bases respectively, with 13 bases between them. The CDR3 coding sequence is TGCAGCGTTACCCCCCTAGGGCCTGGGGCCAACGTCCTGACTTTC. Translating it yields CSVTPLGPGANVLTF.

J is TRBJ2-2 and V is TRBV19, with 7 bases lining up with TRBD2. Losses at the gene ends were 7 bases for V and 4 bases for J; bases not matched to a gene: 15. This CDR3 comprises 17 residues. The germline CDR1 and CDR2 sequences are LNHDA and SQIVND (reference sequence). This chain's CDR3 is CASTSILAWEGTGELFF. The DNA for the CDR3 is TGTGCCAGTACCTCCATACTAGCGTGGGAGGGCACCGGGGAGCTGTTTTTT.

This clone was counted a few times. The V call is TRBV29-1, the J call TRBJ1-5; 7 positions agree with TRBD1. CDR3 length: 13 amino acids. Germline V CDR1 and CDR2: SQVTM, ANQGSEA. The J segment lost 7 bases and the V segment lost 3 bases, leaving 6 bases of the junction unmatched. This chain's CDR3 is CSVEQGVGQPQHF. As DNA, the CDR3 is TGCAGCGTTGAGCAGGGGGTTGGACAGCCCCAGCATTTT.

The chain employs TRBV28 and TRBJ2-5, with TRBD2 identical over 9 bases. CDR1 and CDR2 (germline): MDHEN, SYDVKM. The CDR3 is made up of 17 amino acids. The V gene end was trimmed by 3 bases and the J gene end by 4 bases; junction bases not matched to a gene: 12. The CDR3: CASSFWPVAGAGETQYF. CDR3 sequence (DNA): TGTGCCAGCAGTTTTTGGCCGGTAGCGGGAGCTGGAGAGACCCAGTACTTC.

This clone was seen more than once but under ten times. The V and J genes are TRBV7-9 and TRBJ2-3, with TRBD1 as a possible D gene (5 bases). Germline V gene sequence: CDR1 SEHNR, CDR2 FQNEAQ (reference sequence). V was shortened by 2 bases and J by 2 bases, with 11 bases between the two germline ends. This CDR3 has 15 residues. This CDR3 is CASSLRGGPTDTQYF. The CDR3 DNA reads TGTGCCAGCAGCTTAAGGGGCGGACCCACAGATACGCAGTATTTT.

This clone came up a few times. The chain has TRBV27 and TRBJ1-1; 8 bases are shared with TRBD1. After removal of 5 bases from V and 0 bases from J, the junction contained 11 bases not matched to a gene. The CDR3 is 17 amino acids. The germline CDR1 and CDR2 sequences are MNHEY and SMNVEV (reference sequence). CDR3 residues: CASSHGQGWTLNTEAFF. The DNA for the CDR3 is TGTGCCAGCAGTCACGGACAGGGATGGACCCTGAACACTGAAGCTTTCTTT.

The chain links TRBV29-1 to TRBJ2-5; weak D call: TRBD1 (5 bases). The germline V and J ends were trimmed by 0 bases and 4 bases, with 15 bases remaining between them. This CDR3 is built from 15 residues. CDR1 SQVTM and CDR2 ANQGSEA come from the germline V gene. The CDR3 DNA follows: TGCAGCGTTGAAGATCTTAGGGTAGGGGTAGAGACCCAGTACTTC. Translating gives CSVEDLRVGVETQYF.

This clone came up many times. Other DNA sequences in the same sample also yield this CDR3. J is TRBJ1-2 and V is TRBV28, with 12 bases matching TRBD1. CDR3 length: 14 amino acids. The J segment lost 8 bases and the V segment lost 4 bases, leaving 5 bases of the junction unmatched. Germline assignment: CDR1 MDHEN and CDR2 SYDVKM. The CDR3, as DNA: TGTGCCAGCAGTTCCGCCGGGACAGGGGGCGGCTACACCTTC. This gives the protein CASSSAGTGGGYTF.

The rearrangement links TRBV29-1 to TRBJ2-1; a possible D gene is TRBD2 (5 bases). Germline V gives CDR1 SQVTM, CDR2 ANQGSEA. The V end lost 7 bases, the J end lost 4 bases, and 8 bases lay between the germline ends. This CDR3 contains 11 residues. CDR3 DNA: TGCAGCGGGGGAGTTTACAATGAGCAGTTCTTC. It codes for CSGGVYNEQFF.

This clone has more than one count but fewer than ten. The CDR3 DNA reads as TGCAGCGTCAGGGACAGGGGGTTGTACAATGAGCAGTTCTTC. The encoded protein is CSVRDRGLYNEQFF. The gene calls are TRBV29-1 and TRBJ2-1, with 11 bases aligning to TRBD1. Germline CDR1 reads SQVTM; CDR2 reads ANQGSEA. The V gene end was trimmed by 6 bases and the J gene end by 4 bases; junction bases not matched to a gene: 5. This CDR3 has 14 amino acids.

This clone was seen only a few times. V usage is TRBV4-1 and J usage is TRBJ2-5, with 13 positions matching TRBD2. The J call may be mistaken, given a closer DNA end match to TRBJ2-7. The CDR3 consists of 19 residues. The V gene's germline CDR1 is MGHRA and CDR2 YSYEKL. DNA of the CDR3: TGCGCCAGCAGCCTCCGGACTAGCGGGAGCTCCGATCGGGTCTACGAGCAGTACTTC. Translation: CASSLRTSGSSDRVYEQYF.

This clone was seen once. The rearrangement links TRBV30 to TRBJ2-3; D not resolved. The germline V gene has CDR1 GTSNPN and CDR2 SVGIG (reference sequence). V shed 0 bases and J shed 1 base, with 5 bases lying between them. The CDR3 has 13 residues. DNA for the CDR3: TGTGCCTGGAGTGTTGGGGGCACAGATACGCAGTATTTT. It is translated as CAWSVGGTDTQYF.

This clone was counted many times. The V call is TRBV7-3, the J call TRBJ2-3; unclear D gene. This CDR3 comprises 16 residues. V lost 2 bases, J lost 2 bases, and 14 bases lay in between. Germline-derived CDR1 and CDR2 are SGHTA and FQGTGA. In nucleotides, the CDR3 is TGTGCCAGCAGCTTAGGTGGTGACTTAAACACAGATACGCAGTATTTT. This encodes CASSLGGDLNTDTQYF.